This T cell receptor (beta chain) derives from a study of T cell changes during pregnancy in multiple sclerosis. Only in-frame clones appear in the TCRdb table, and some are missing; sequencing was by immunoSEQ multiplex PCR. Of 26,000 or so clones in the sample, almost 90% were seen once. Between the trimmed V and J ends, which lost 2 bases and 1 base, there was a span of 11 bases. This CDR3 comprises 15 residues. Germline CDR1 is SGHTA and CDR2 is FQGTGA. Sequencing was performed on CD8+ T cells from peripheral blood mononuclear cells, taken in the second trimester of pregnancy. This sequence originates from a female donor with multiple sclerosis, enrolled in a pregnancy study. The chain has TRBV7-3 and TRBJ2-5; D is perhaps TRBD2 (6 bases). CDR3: CASSLGGSIQETQYF. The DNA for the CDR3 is TGTGCCAGCAGCTTAGGGGGGTCCATCCAAGAGACCCAGTACTTC.